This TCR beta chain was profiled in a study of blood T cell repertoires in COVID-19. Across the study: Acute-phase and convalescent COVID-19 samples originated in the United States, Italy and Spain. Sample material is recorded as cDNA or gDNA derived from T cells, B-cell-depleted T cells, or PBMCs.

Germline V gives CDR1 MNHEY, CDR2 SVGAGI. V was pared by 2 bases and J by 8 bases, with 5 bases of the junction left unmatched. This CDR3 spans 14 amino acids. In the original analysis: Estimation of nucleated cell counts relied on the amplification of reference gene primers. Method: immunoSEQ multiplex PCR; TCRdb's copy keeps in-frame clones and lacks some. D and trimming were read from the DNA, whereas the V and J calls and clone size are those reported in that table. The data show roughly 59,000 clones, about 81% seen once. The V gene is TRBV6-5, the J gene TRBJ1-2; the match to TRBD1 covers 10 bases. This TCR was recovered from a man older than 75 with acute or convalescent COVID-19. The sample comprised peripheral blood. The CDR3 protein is CASSYADRGLGYTF. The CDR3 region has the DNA TGTGCCAGCAGTTACGCAGACAGGGGGCTGGGCTACACCTTC.